This section outlines one T cell receptor (beta chain) sequence together with its context. This specimen comes from a study of OX40 agonist ivuxolimab in advanced cancers. Sequenced by immunoSEQ multiplex PCR; TCRdb stores in-frame clones only, minus some. The sample lists 55,000 to 65,000 clones, around 85% occurring once. This CDR3 is built from 14 residues. Germline values: CDR1 MNHNS, CDR2 SASEGT. Trimming removed 5 bases from V and 7 bases from J; junction bases left unmatched: 10. This clonotype originated in an adult with an advanced solid tumor such as melanoma, head and neck, liver or kidney cancer. The rearrangement uses TRBV6-1 and TRBJ2-7, with 8 nucleotides matching TRBD1. Sequenced material: CD4+ or CD8+ T cells sorted from blood, taken in a trial of the OX40 agonist ivuxolimab. CDR3 sequence (DNA): TGTGCCAGCAGTAGGACAGGGTCCACCTTGGAGCAGTACTTC. Its protein product is CASSRTGSTLEQYF.